This T cell receptor beta chain was observed in a study of control samples from healthy donors and cancer patients. The ends lost 2 bases at V and 6 bases at J; junction bases unmatched: 7. Germline V gene lookup returns CDR1 SGDLS and CDR2 YYNGEE. The CDR3 runs 15 residues. Using immunoSEQ multiplex PCR, the repertoire was profiled, and TCRdb retains in-frame clones only, with some absent. This table has about 59,000 clones, more than 90% appearing once. The sequenced material came from PBMCs. The J gene is TRBJ2-1, the V gene TRBV9; TRBD2 matches at 8 bases. The TCR comes from a man in his forties with colorectal cancer. CDR3 protein: CASSVSTGTSNEQFF. Here the CDR3 DNA reads TGTGCCAGCAGCGTTTCTACCGGGACTAGCAATGAGCAGTTCTTC.